Each of the 24 T cell receptor beta chains below was sequenced from the same sample in a study of blood T cell repertoires in COVID-19. Method: immunoSEQ multiplex PCR; TCRdb's copy keeps in-frame clones and lacks some. This sample has around 360,000 clones, with roughly 86% found just once. Sequencing was carried out using PBMCs or T cells enriched from blood (not recorded which). Source of these receptors: a man in his forties or fifties in a cohort exposed to, infected with or recovered from COVID-19 (not recorded which).

This clone was picked up a small number of times. The gene calls are TRBV30 and TRBJ2-2; tentatively, D is TRBD1 (5 bases). Germline loops: CDR1 GTSNPN, CDR2 SVGIG (reference sequence). V lost 4 bases and J 4 bases, leaving 13 bases between the germline ends. CDR3 length equals 14 residues. The CDR3 region is CAWIGASGTGELFF. The DNA of the CDR3 is TGTGCCTGGATTGGGGCTTCGGGCACCGGGGAGCTGTTTTTT.

The sample holds one count of this clone. V usage is TRBV6-2 or TRBV6-3 and J usage is TRBJ2-7; no clear D gene. This CDR3 spans 11 amino acids. Germline CDR1 reads MNHEY; CDR2 reads SVGEGT. Trimming took off 6 bases at V and 6 bases at J, with 9 bases between the two ends. CDR3 DNA: TGTGCCAGCAGCTCCTTCGTCGAGCAGTACTTC. This gives the protein CASSSFVEQYF.

This clone was seen a few times. The genes are TRBV30 and TRBJ1-6; no reliable D call. With 0 bases removed from V and 4 bases from J, the gap between germline ends came to 7 bases. The CDR3 length is 14 residues. Germline V gene sequence: CDR1 GTSNPN, CDR2 SVGIG (reference sequence). The CDR3 protein is CAWSVRAYNSPLHF. The CDR3 region has the DNA TGTGCCTGGAGTGTACGTGCGTATAATTCACCCCTCCACTTT.

The chain has TRBV9 and TRBJ2-1; the match to TRBD2 covers 14 bases. The CDR3 is 16 residues long. Per germline, CDR1 SGDLS and CDR2 YYNGEE. With 4 bases clipped from V and 8 bases from J, the junction kept 8 bases outside the gene matches. In nucleotides, the CDR3 is TGTGCCAGCAGCTCGAGGACTAGCGGGAGGTTCGATGAGCAGTTCTTC. Protein product: CASSSRTSGRFDEQFF.

The genes are TRBV20-1 and TRBJ2-5; 9 nucleotides agree with TRBD2. CDR1 and CDR2 (germline): DFQATT, SNEGSKA (reference sequence). The CDR3 length is 15 residues. J lost 1 base, V lost 3 bases, and 6 bases had no gene match. The CDR3 region has the DNA TGCAGTGCTAGTAGCGGGAGAAGTCCCCAAGAGACCCAGTACTTC. This encodes CSASSGRSPQETQYF.

The chain carries TRBV18 and TRBJ1-3; D is ambiguous. CDR1 and CDR2 (germline): KGHSH, LQKENI. This CDR3 has 15 residues. The V gene lost 0 bases and the J gene lost 5 bases, with 11 bases spanning the gap. In nucleotides, the CDR3 is TGTGCCAGCTCACCACCGTCGGAGTTAAGAAACACCATATATTTT. Protein product: CASSPPSELRNTIYF.

The chain couples TRBV5-1 to TRBJ2-5; possible D gene TRBD2, 7 bases. Trimming took off 6 bases at V and 5 bases at J, with 23 bases between the two ends. Per the germline V gene, CDR1 is SGHRS and CDR2 is YFSETQ. The CDR3 sequence is 16 residues long. DNA of the CDR3: TGCGCCAGCACCGCCCCACCGGGGGGCAAATTTGAGACCCAGTACTTC. This encodes CASTAPPGGKFETQYF.

This chain uses TRBV7-9 with TRBJ2-3; possibly TRBD2 for D (6 bases). The CDR3 spans 17 residues. V dropped 2 bases and J dropped 2 bases, with 17 bases sitting between them. Per germline, CDR1 SEHNR and CDR2 FQNEAQ (reference sequence). Here the CDR3 DNA reads TGTGCCAGCAGCTTAAGGGTTACGGGGGTTTTCACAGATACGCAGTATTTT. Amino acid sequence: CASSLRVTGVFTDTQYF.

The chain is built from TRBV25-1 and TRBJ2-2; 7 positions agree with TRBD1. CDR3 size: 16 residues. The germline V gene encodes CDR1 MGHDK and CDR2 SYGVNS. V was clipped by 2 bases and J by 5 bases; unmatched bases: 8. CDR3 sequence reads: CASSEPRQGTTGELFF. The CDR3 DNA follows: TGTGCCAGCAGTGAACCTAGACAGGGAACAACCGGGGAGCTGTTTTTT.

The chain uses TRBV30 and TRBJ2-1; 7 nucleotides line up with TRBD2. The CDR3 has 11 residues. V shed 5 bases and J 10 bases; nucleotides not matched to a gene: 5. CDR1 is GTSNPN and CDR2 is SVGIG in the germline V gene (reference sequence). The CDR3 DNA sequence: TGTGCCTGGGAGCGGGATAGGGAGCAGTTCTTC. Encoded protein: CAWERDREQFF.

The chain is built from TRBV30 and TRBJ1-2; the D is unclear. The V gene's germline CDR1 is GTSNPN and CDR2 SVGIG (reference sequence). Trimming stripped 5 bases from V and 6 bases from J, with 7 bases between. This CDR3 is built from 10 residues. The CDR3 is CAWGSDGYTF. The CDR3 nucleotides are TGTGCCTGGGGGAGCGATGGCTACACCTTC.

This chain connects TRBV19 to TRBJ1-5, with 8 bases that match TRBD1. V gave up 4 bases and J gave up 2 bases; unmatched junction bases: 10. The V gene's germline CDR1 is LNHDA and CDR2 SQIVND (reference sequence). The CDR3 length is 17 residues. CDR3 region: CASSTGQGRYGNQPQHF. The CDR3, as DNA: TGTGCCAGTAGTACCGGACAGGGAAGATATGGCAATCAGCCCCAGCATTTT.

Notes on this clone: Within the sample, other DNA sequences also encode this same CDR3. This chain joins TRBV10-1 and TRBJ1-6; 8 nucleotides align to TRBD1. The ends lost 3 bases at V and 9 bases at J; junction bases unmatched: 4. CDR1 and CDR2 from the germline V gene are WNHNN and SYGVQD (reference sequence). The CDR3 is 14 residues long. CDR3 nucleotides: TGCGCCAGCAGTGATGGACAGGGCGGTTCACCCCTCCACTTT. It yields the protein CASSDGQGGSPLHF.

The chain links TRBV27 to TRBJ2-7, with a weak D call TRBD1 (6 bases). The CDR3 sequence is 17 residues long. Looked up from germline, CDR1 is MNHEY and CDR2 is SMNVEV (reference sequence). V lost 4 bases, J lost 1 base, and 20 bases lay in between. The DNA of the CDR3 is TGTGCCAGCAGTTCACCTACACCTTCCGGACAGTCCTACGAGCAGTACTTC. Translation: CASSSPTPSGQSYEQYF.

V and J are TRBV3-1 (or the pseudogene TRBV3-2) and TRBJ2-7, with D possibly matching TRBD1 (6 bases). Germline assignment: CDR1 LGHDT and CDR2 YNNKEL (reference sequence). V lost 5 bases, J lost 8 bases, and 13 bases lay in between. This CDR3 is 12 amino acids long. As DNA, the CDR3 is TGTGCCAGCAGCAAAAATCAGGGGAAGCAGTACTTC. Amino acid sequence: CASSKNQGKQYF.

About this clone: This sample includes further DNA sequences coding for the same CDR3. The chain recombines TRBV7-2 with TRBJ1-2; TRBD1 aligns across 8 bases. CDR3 length: 13 residues. Unmatched junction bases numbered 2, after V lost 5 bases and J lost 3 bases. Germline values: CDR1 SGHTA, CDR2 FQGNSA. CDR3 DNA: TGTGCCAGCAGCCTGACAGGGGACTATGGCTACACCTTC. Translating it yields CASSLTGDYGYTF.

For this clone: Other DNA sequences in the sample encode the same CDR3. The rearrangement links TRBV30 to TRBJ2-1; D remains unclear. CDR3 length equals 11 residues. V dropped 0 bases and J dropped 7 bases, with 4 bases sitting between them. Germline assignment: CDR1 GTSNPN and CDR2 SVGIG (reference sequence). The CDR3 nucleotides are TGTGCCTGGAGTGTACTAAATGAGCAGTTCTTC. Protein: CAWSVLNEQFF.

The chain combines TRBV2 with TRBJ2-5; D uncertain. The CDR3 spans 15 residues. Trimming left V 6 bases short and J 2 bases short, with 16 bases between. Per germline, CDR1 SNHLY and CDR2 FYNNEI. CDR3 protein: CASRALASKQETQYF. The CDR3 DNA sequence: TGTGCCAGCAGGGCCCTGGCCTCAAAACAAGAGACCCAGTACTTC.

This rearrangement joins TRBV28 to TRBJ1-5; 8 bases map to TRBD1. The CDR3 covers 17 residues. Looked up from germline, CDR1 is MDHEN and CDR2 is SYDVKM. J lost 0 bases, V lost 6 bases, and 10 bases had no gene match. The chain's CDR3 is CASSPPLTGVSNQPQHF. CDR3 nucleotide sequence: TGTGCCAGCAGCCCACCTTTGACAGGGGTTAGCAATCAGCCCCAGCATTTT. The full variable domain, its missing parts supplied by reference TRBV28 and TRBJ1-5, is DVKVTQSSRYLVKRTGEKVFLECVQDMDHENMFWYRQDPGLGLRLIYFSYDVKMKEKGDIPEGYSVSREKKERFSLILESASTNQTSMYLCASSPPLTGVSNQPQHFGDGTRLSIL.

The chain has TRBV18 and TRBJ2-2; 13 nucleotides align to TRBD2. V was pared by 3 bases and J by 7 bases, with 5 bases of the junction left unmatched. The CDR3 consists of 16 residues. Germline CDR1 KGHSH, CDR2 LQKENI. The CDR3 nucleotides are TGTGCCAGCTCACCCGGACTAGCGGGAGCGGTCGGGGAGCTGTTTTTT. As protein: CASSPGLAGAVGELFF.

The chain combines TRBV28 with TRBJ1-5; D gene uncertain. Germline V gene lookup returns CDR1 MDHEN and CDR2 SYDVKM. V was clipped by 5 bases and J by 5 bases, with 10 bases between them. CDR3 length equals 13 residues. Written as DNA, the CDR3 is TGTGCCAGCAGTCCCCATACGGATCAGCCCCAGCATTTT. Amino acid sequence: CASSPHTDQPQHF.

V usage is TRBV28 and J usage is TRBJ2-3, with 7 nucleotides matching TRBD1. Per germline, CDR1 MDHEN and CDR2 SYDVKM. V was clipped by 6 bases and J by 0 bases; unmatched bases: 6. The CDR3 totals 15 residues. The CDR3 loop reads CASRLPGQSTDTQYF. DNA of the CDR3: TGTGCCAGCAGGCTCCCGGGACAGAGCACAGATACGCAGTATTTT.

The CDR3 DNA is TGCGCCAGCAGCTTGGGACCCACTAATCGGGAGACCCAGTACTTC. It specifies CASSLGPTNRETQYF. This chain joins TRBV5-1 and TRBJ2-5; the D is unclear. V dropped 0 bases and J dropped 5 bases, with 14 bases sitting between them. From germline, CDR1 is SGHRS and CDR2 YFSETQ. This CDR3 contains 15 residues.

The J gene is TRBJ1-6, the V gene TRBV19; TRBD1 aligns across 8 bases. J lost 6 bases, V lost 5 bases, and 9 bases had no gene match. Germline V gene sequence: CDR1 LNHDA, CDR2 SQIVND (reference sequence). The CDR3 runs to 16 residues. DNA for the CDR3: TGTGCCAGTAGTTTTTCTCAGGGGGCAACTAATTCACCCCTCCACTTT. It specifies CASSFSQGATNSPLHF.